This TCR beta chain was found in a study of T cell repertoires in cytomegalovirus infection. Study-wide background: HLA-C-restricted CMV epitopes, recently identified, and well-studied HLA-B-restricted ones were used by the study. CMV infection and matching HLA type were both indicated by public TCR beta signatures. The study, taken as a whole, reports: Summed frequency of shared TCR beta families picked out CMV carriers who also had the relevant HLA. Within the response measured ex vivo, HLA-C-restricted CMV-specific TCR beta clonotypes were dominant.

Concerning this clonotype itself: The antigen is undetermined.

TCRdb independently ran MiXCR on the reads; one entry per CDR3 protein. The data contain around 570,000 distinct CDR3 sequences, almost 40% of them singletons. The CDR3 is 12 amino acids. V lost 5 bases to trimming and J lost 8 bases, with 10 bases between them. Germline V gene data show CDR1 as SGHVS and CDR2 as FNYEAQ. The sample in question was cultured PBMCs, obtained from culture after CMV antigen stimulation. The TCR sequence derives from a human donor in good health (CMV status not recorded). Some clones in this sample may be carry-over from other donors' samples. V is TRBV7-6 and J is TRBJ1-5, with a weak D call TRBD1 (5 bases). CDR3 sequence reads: CASSPGGKPQHF. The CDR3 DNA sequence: TGTGCCAGCAGCCCTGGGGGAAAGCCCCAGCATTTT.